This TCR beta chain was obtained from a study of shared clonotypes between healthy human individuals. On this clone: Its matching antigen is unknown.

This CDR3 comprises 12 residues. The V end lost 4 bases, the J end lost 7 bases, and 11 bases lay between the germline ends. Germline assignment: CDR1 LGHNA and CDR2 YNFKEQ. Notes on the study in general: Sequencing of the sorted subsets was shown by rarefaction to be incomplete despite large depth.

Sequenced by immunoSEQ multiplex PCR; TCRdb stores in-frame clones only, minus some. The table lists 650,000 to 700,000 clones, roughly 91% of them singletons. To make CD8 memory, CD45RO+ cells were put together with CCR7-negative CD45RA+ TemRA cells. The chain recombines TRBV4-2 with TRBJ2-7; D gene unclear. The receptor was derived from a man between 18 and 29 years old in good health. Some clones in this sample may be carry-over from other donors' samples. The specimen was memory CD8+ T cells from PBMCs. Described subset: CD45RO+ cells pooled with CCR7-negative TemRA cells. The CDR3 sequence: CASSPPSPEQYF. The CDR3 coding sequence is TGTGCCAGCAGCCCCCCCAGCCCAGAGCAGTACTTC.